The clone carrying this TCR beta chain came up many times. What it recognizes is unknown. As part of library construction, unique molecular identifiers were attached to individual cDNA molecules. TCRdb used MiXCR to reprocess the 5' RACE reads, holding one entry per CDR3 protein. The sample shows about 52,000 distinct CDR3 sequences, 6.2% of them seen only once. These data are taken from a study of early T cells in non-severe SARS-CoV-2 infection. Looking at the study overall: Sequencing input comprised bulk RNA from unsorted whole blood; chain pairing was not available.

V shed 5 bases and J 1 base; nucleotides not matched to a gene: 4. Germline CDR1 SGHTA, CDR2 FQGNSA. This CDR3 is built from 14 residues. Study-wide results and limits: VDJdb-based matching was biased toward anti-spike CD8 responses and missed private and CD4 specificities.

This TCR came from an adult who was a healthcare worker with PCR-confirmed SARS-CoV-2 infection or an uninfected control (not recorded which). The source material was whole blood. This chain joins TRBV7-2 and TRBJ1-1; 7 bases are shared with TRBD1. CDR3: CASSLDRSNTEAFF. In nucleotides, the CDR3 is TGTGCCAGCAGCCTGGACAGGTCGAACACTGAAGCTTTCTTT.